One sample yielded the 17 T cell receptor beta chains listed below, sequenced in a study of T cells expressing NK-cell markers. TCRdb re-called the 5' RACE reads; one entry per CDR3 protein, DNA not given. The sample has about 460,000 distinct CDR3 sequences. Sequencing input: blood T cells: a sorted CD56 or NKG2C T cell subset, CD4+ or CD8+ T cells, or bulk PBMC T cells (not recorded which). The receptors derive from a woman in her forties or fifties in good health.

The V gene is TRBV2, the J gene TRBJ2-7; the D call from TCRdb, TRBD1, cannot be confirmed without DNA. This CDR3 contains 13 residues. Looked up from germline, CDR1 is SNHLY and CDR2 is FYNNEI. This CDR3 reads CASSTTGRYEQYF.

J is TRBJ2-5 and V is TRBV3-1; the TCRdb call, TRBD1, lacks DNA for checking. CDR1 LGHDT and CDR2 YNNKEL come from the germline V gene (reference sequence). The CDR3 contains 15 residues. The CDR3 loop is CASSQGPGVRETQYF.

This rearrangement joins TRBV5-1 to TRBJ2-1; without DNA, the TCRdb call of TRBD2 cannot be checked. CDR1 SGHRS and CDR2 YFSETQ come from the germline V gene. The CDR3 runs 17 residues. The CDR3 protein is CASSLRTSGRAGNEQFF.

The rearrangement joins TRBV27 to TRBJ1-6. The CDR3 extends over 14 amino acids. From germline, CDR1 is MNHEY and CDR2 SMNVEV (reference sequence). The CDR3 loop reads CASSSLRLGSPLHF.

The rearrangement uses TRBV20-1 and TRBJ2-1; the D call from TCRdb, TRBD2, cannot be confirmed without DNA. Germline V gives CDR1 DFQATT, CDR2 SNEGSKA (reference sequence). This CDR3 is 15 amino acids long. The CDR3 is CSAPTGTSRYNEQFF.

V gene TRBV7-6 combines with J gene TRBJ2-1; TCRdb selects TRBD1, and the lack of DNA leaves this call unchecked. This CDR3 comprises 14 residues. From germline, CDR1 is SGHVS and CDR2 FNYEAQ. CDR3 sequence reads: CASSSQPLLDEQFF.

The chain recombines TRBV29-1 with TRBJ1-2; TCRdb's D call, TRBD1, is unchecked because there is no DNA. Germline CDR1 reads SQVTM; CDR2 reads ANQGSEA. The CDR3 consists of 12 residues. CDR3 sequence: CSVAGAGYGYTF.

This chain joins TRBV12-3 or TRBV12-4 and TRBJ1-2; there is no DNA to check the TCRdb D call of TRBD1. This CDR3 comprises 13 residues. CDR3 sequence: CASSRDNFYGYTF.

The chain recombines TRBV29-1 with TRBJ2-7. Germline assignment: CDR1 SQVTM and CDR2 ANQGSEA. This CDR3 has 11 residues. The CDR3 is CSVVAGYEQYF.

V gene TRBV20-1 combines with J gene TRBJ2-3; with no DNA, the TCRdb D assignment of TRBD1 cannot be verified. Per germline, CDR1 DFQATT and CDR2 SNEGSKA (reference sequence). The CDR3 totals 15 residues. The CDR3 loop is CSARDADRVGDTQYF.

The genes are TRBV29-1 and TRBJ1-1; TCRdb's assignment of TRBD1 cannot be checked, as there is no DNA. There are 11 residues in the CDR3. Germline V gene data show CDR1 as SQVTM and CDR2 as ANQGSEA. Here the CDR3 reads CSLTGSTEAFF. Combining the CDR3 with reference TRBV29-1 and TRBJ1-1 gives the whole variable domain SAVISQKPSRDICQRGTSLTIQCQVDSQVTMMFWYRQQPGQSLTLIATANQGSEATYESGFVIDKFPISRPNLTFSTLTVSNMSPEDSSIYLCSLTGSTEAFFGQGTRLTVV.

This chain links TRBV7-2 with TRBJ2-6. Germline values: CDR1 SGHTA, CDR2 FQGNSA. The CDR3 sequence is 16 residues long. The CDR3: CASSRDQLLGANVLTF. Together with reference TRBV7-2 and TRBJ2-6, the CDR3 gives the full variable domain: GAGVSQSPSNKVTEKGKDVELRCDPISGHTALYWYRQSLGQGLEFLIYFQGNSAPDKSGLPSDRFSAERTGGSVSTLTIQRTQQEDSAVYLCASSRDQLLGANVLTFGAGSRLTVL.

The CDR3: CASSLVAGRDEQFF. The chain uses TRBV12-3 or TRBV12-4 and TRBJ2-1; with no DNA, the TCRdb D assignment of TRBD1 cannot be verified. The CDR3 contains 14 residues.

The V gene is TRBV10-2, the J gene TRBJ2-1; the D call of TRBD2 rests on TCRdb alone, since no DNA is present to check it. Germline assignment: CDR1 WSHSY and CDR2 SAAADI. CDR3 size: 15 residues. The CDR3 protein is CASRTSGFSYNEQFF.

V and J are TRBV24-1 and TRBJ1-2; no DNA is available, so the TRBD1 call from TCRdb remains unchecked. CDR1 and CDR2 from the germline V gene are KGHDR and SFDVKD. The CDR3 spans 13 residues. CDR3 residues: CATSDRWDRGYTF.

This sequence joins TRBV27 and TRBJ2-2; TCRdb returns TRBD2, unconfirmable since there is no DNA. Germline loops: CDR1 MNHEY, CDR2 SMNVEV (reference sequence). The CDR3 length is 18 residues. The CDR3 protein is CASSLLGASRENTGELFF.

This chain joins TRBV7-9 and TRBJ1-1. This CDR3 is built from 12 residues. Germline CDR1 is SEHNR and CDR2 is FQNEAQ (reference sequence). CDR3 protein: CATFGPNTEAFF. The full variable domain, with the rest looked up from reference TRBV7-9 and TRBJ1-1, is DTGVSQNPRHKITKRGQNVTFRCDPISEHNRLYWYRQTLGQGPEFLTYFQNEAQLEKSRLLSDRFSAERPKGSFSTLEIQRTEQGDSAMYLCATFGPNTEAFFGQGTRLTVV.